Below are 17 T cell receptor beta chains sequenced from a single sample in a study of T cell repertoires in cytomegalovirus infection (dated by TCRdb to the late 2010s). The sequencer listed for this sample is Illumina HiSeq 1500. Clones were called with MiXCR by TCRdb after fastp trimmed the public reads at Q25, and only in-frame beta chains were retained. Each entry is one CDR3 protein sequence, shown with its most common DNA and genes. A total of about 320,000 distinct CDR3 sequences appear in this sample, roughly 9.5% of them only once. The biggest ten clones account for 3.5% to 4.5% of the sample. Sequences were obtained from PBMCs. These receptors came from a human donor in good health (CMV status not recorded). Some clones in this sample may be carry-over from other donors' samples.

The genes are TRBV7-6 and TRBJ1-6; the D gene is possibly TRBD1 (5 bases). The CDR3 extends over 14 amino acids. The ends were cut back, 5 bases at V and 8 bases at J, with 13 bases in the middle. Per the germline V gene, CDR1 is SGHVS and CDR2 is FNYEAQ. CDR3: CASSLGGFYSPLHF. CDR3 DNA sequence: TGTGCCAGCAGCCTGGGGGGGTTCTATTCACCCCTCCACTTT.

This chain links TRBV20-1 with TRBJ1-2; D remains ambiguous. This CDR3 has 13 residues. Germline loops: CDR1 DFQATT, CDR2 SNEGSKA (reference sequence). V was trimmed by 3 bases and J by 8 bases, leaving 16 bases between them. The CDR3 DNA follows: TGCAGTGCTAGTCCCAGAAACTTGGGAGGCTACACCTTC. Amino acid sequence: CSASPRNLGGYTF.

The table lists this clonotype with many counts. The chain links TRBV6-5 to TRBJ2-7, with 9 bases lining up with TRBD2. CDR3 length equals 16 residues. CDR1 and CDR2 (germline): MNHEY, SVGAGI. With V trimmed by 8 bases and J by 2 bases, 13 bases remained unmatched. The CDR3 loop reads CASWGLAGQRTYEQYF. In DNA form, the CDR3 reads TGTGCCAGCTGGGGTCTAGCGGGACAGAGAACCTACGAGCAGTACTTC.

By share of the sample, this clonotype is medium-sized. The chain employs TRBV7-2 and TRBJ2-3, with D possibly TRBD2 on 6 matching bases. The CDR3 covers 14 residues. The V end was cut by 5 bases, the J end by 4 bases, with 13 bases between. Germline V lookup: CDR1 SGHTA, CDR2 FQGNSA. CDR3 sequence: CASSGGIGADTQYF. Here the CDR3 DNA reads TGTGCCAGCAGCGGGGGGATAGGAGCAGATACGCAGTATTTT.

This chain links TRBV23-1 with TRBJ2-5; D remains unclear. TRBV23-1 is an ORF; its function is uncertain. The CDR3 consists of 15 residues. The V end was cut by 4 bases, the J end by 1 base, with 13 bases between. CDR3 nucleotide sequence: TGCGCCAGCAGTCTACTTGGTTGGTCCCAAGAGACCCAGTACTTC. Translated: CASSLLGWSQETQYF.

In this sample, this clonotype turned up many times. This chain joins TRBV4-3 and TRBJ2-1; 9 bases are shared with TRBD2. Germline loops: CDR1 LGHNA, CDR2 YSLEER. Trimming at V came to 0 bases and at J to 1 base, leaving 10 bases not matched to a gene. This CDR3 spans 19 amino acids. The CDR3 DNA reads as TGCGCCAGCAGCCAAGAGTTGCGGGAGGGCCCCATTTCCTACAATGAGCAGTTCTTC. Protein sequence: CASSQELREGPISYNEQFF.

This clonotype ranks as medium-sized (0.01 to 0.1%). The V gene is TRBV7-2, the J gene TRBJ2-5; 7 positions match TRBD2. The CDR3 length is 13 residues. Germline V lookup: CDR1 SGHTA, CDR2 FQGNSA. V shed 4 bases, J shed 7 bases, and the junction held 6 bases outside the gene matches. The CDR3 coding sequence is TGTGCCAGCAGCTCCGGGACGGGGGGGACCCAGTACTTC. This translates into CASSSGTGGTQYF.

In its sample, this clonotype was seen many times. The rearrangement links TRBV19 to TRBJ1-4, with unresolved D. Trimming took 1 base from V and 5 from J, leaving 14 bases between them. The V gene's germline CDR1 is LNHDA and CDR2 SQIVND (reference sequence). This CDR3 spans 16 amino acids. Here the CDR3 reads CASSIAAVRQNEKLFF. CDR3 nucleotides: TGTGCCAGTAGTATAGCAGCGGTCAGGCAAAATGAAAAACTGTTTTTT.

This clonotype was counted between two and nine times. The chain uses TRBV12-3 or TRBV12-4 and TRBJ2-2, with 9 positions matching TRBD2. The CDR3 covers 14 residues. The ends lost 7 bases at V and 8 bases at J; junction bases unmatched: 8. The CDR3, as DNA: TGTGCCAGCACCTTCAGCGGGAGGAGTGGGGAGCTGTTTTTT. Protein sequence: CASTFSGRSGELFF.

This sequence joins TRBV25-1 and TRBJ2-1; D not certain. From germline, CDR1 is MGHDK and CDR2 SYGVNS. Trimming left V 0 bases short and J 7 bases short, with 13 bases between. The CDR3 has 15 residues. CDR3 sequence (DNA): TGTGCCAGCAGTGAATATCGGATGACGTGGAATGAGCAGTTCTTC. This gives the protein CASSEYRMTWNEQFF. Filled out from reference TRBV25-1 and TRBJ2-1, the complete variable domain reads EADIYQTPRYLVIGTGKKITLECSQTMGHDKMYWYQQDPGMELHLIHYSYGVNSTEKGDLSSESTVSRIRTEHFPLTLESARPSHTSQYLCASSEYRMTWNEQFFGPGTRLTVL.

This clonotype has a count of ten or more. V usage is TRBV7-6 and J usage is TRBJ2-7, with 7 bases aligning to TRBD1. The CDR3 is made up of 15 amino acids. After removal of 4 bases from V and 5 bases from J, the junction contained 11 bases not matched to a gene. The germline V gene has CDR1 SGHVS and CDR2 FNYEAQ. CDR3 loop: CASSSLDRVGHEQYF. The CDR3 DNA reads as TGTGCCAGCAGCTCGCTCGACAGGGTGGGCCACGAGCAGTACTTC.

This clonotype was picked up many times. The J gene is TRBJ1-1, the V gene TRBV20-1; TRBD1 agrees at 7 bases. The ends lost 6 bases at V and 5 bases at J; junction bases unmatched: 12. The CDR3 has 14 amino acids. The germline V gene encodes CDR1 DFQATT and CDR2 SNEGSKA (reference sequence). The CDR3 loop is CSANRGVRGTEAFF. In DNA, the CDR3 is TGCAGTGCCAACAGGGGCGTAAGGGGAACTGAAGCTTTCTTT.

The chain recombines TRBV6-5 with TRBJ2-2; TRBD2 might be the D (5 bases). Germline loops: CDR1 MNHEY, CDR2 SVGAGI. The germline V and J ends were trimmed by 0 bases and 7 bases, with 12 bases remaining between them. CDR3 length: 15 amino acids. Written as DNA, the CDR3 is TGTGCCAGCAGTTACTCGAGTGGGGAGCACGGGGAGCTGTTTTTT. This gives the protein CASSYSSGEHGELFF.

This clonotype has at least ten counts. The chain combines TRBV7-2 with TRBJ2-1; 9 nucleotides agree with TRBD2. The length of the CDR3 is 16 residues. The V gene's germline CDR1 is SGHTA and CDR2 FQGNSA. V trimming: 0 bases; J trimming: 4 bases; junction bases outside the gene matches: 4. CDR3: CASSLAATSGYNEQFF. The CDR3 bases are TGTGCCAGCAGCTTAGCGGCGACTAGCGGTTACAATGAGCAGTTCTTC.

J is TRBJ2-1 and V is TRBV5-4; 15 nucleotides agree with TRBD2. Per germline, CDR1 SGHNT and CDR2 YYREEE (reference sequence). CDR3 length equals 15 residues. Trimming cost V 5 bases and J 7 bases; bases outside gene matches: 4. The CDR3 is CASRAGTSGGNEQFF. In nucleotides, the CDR3 is TGTGCCAGCAGGGCCGGGACTAGCGGGGGGAATGAGCAGTTCTTC.

This clonotype was counted between two and nine times. The J gene is TRBJ1-1, the V gene TRBV7-4; no firm D call. V was cut by 5 bases and J by 5 bases, with 15 bases left in between. The CDR3 sequence is 14 residues long. Germline CDR1 and CDR2: SGHVT and SQSDAQ. The CDR3 loop reads CASSDRLGITEAFF. The DNA for the CDR3 is TGTGCCAGCAGCGACCGGTTGGGAATTACTGAAGCTTTCTTT.

At least ten counts were recorded for this clonotype. This chain connects TRBV7-2 to TRBJ2-5; 9 positions match TRBD2. The germline V gene encodes CDR1 SGHTA and CDR2 FQGNSA. V shed 7 bases, J shed 2 bases, and the junction held 8 bases outside the gene matches. This CDR3 region has 15 residues. The CDR3 DNA follows: TGTGCCAGCACACCTCTAGCGGGACGGCAAGAGACCCAGTACTTC. Translating it yields CASTPLAGRQETQYF.